This T cell receptor (beta chain) was documented in a study of CD8+ T cells in alopecia areata. Following extraction, RNA underwent reverse transcription to cDNA, which served as the sequencing template. Produced via immunoSEQ multiplex PCR; TCRdb's table is partial and in-frame only. This sample has 150,000 or so clones, with under 60% found just once. Concerning this clone: At the DNA level, this CDR3 is encoded by other sequences in the same sample as well.

The material was CD8+ T cells sorted from blood, obtained at week 0. This clonotype originated in a human donor with alopecia areata.

The CDR3 reads CAWSPGQGTQPQHF. The CDR3 DNA reads TGTGCCTGGAGTCCTGGACAGGGGACTCAGCCCCAGCATTTT. The chain employs TRBV30 and TRBJ1-5; 9 bases match TRBD1. The CDR3 length is 14 residues. The germline V gene encodes CDR1 GTSNPN and CDR2 SVGIG (reference sequence). Germline trimming cut 2 bases from V and 6 bases from J; bases unmatched to any gene: 5.